Included here is one T cell receptor (beta chain) sequence, with context. Its target is unknown. Germline V gene data show CDR1 as MNHEY and CDR2 as SMNVEV (reference sequence). CDR3 length: 13 residues. V was cut by 8 bases and J by 6 bases, with 16 bases left in between. The data derive from a study of T cells in localized non-small cell lung cancer. Study-level results: Clonality of T cells reached its maximum in uninvolved adjacent lung, surpassing tumor. Analysis by sequencing included only one tumor region, so heterogeneity remains possible. A denser population of T cells in blood accompanied longer overall survival. Appearances in adjacent lung were noted for a median 57 of the top 100 tumor clones.

Clones were read by immunoSEQ multiplex PCR, and TCRdb kept only the in-frame ones, dropping some. The table has 60,000 to 65,000 clones, roughly nine tenths seen once. The TCR sequence derives from a woman aged 40-69 years with stage I lung adenocarcinoma. This sample comprised peripheral blood, obtained before any cancer treatment. V and J are TRBV27 and TRBJ1-1; D is uncertain. The CDR3 reads CASLSWEGSEAFF. The CDR3, as DNA: TGTGCCAGCCTCTCGTGGGAGGGCTCTGAAGCTTTCTTT.